This T cell receptor (beta chain) was captured in a study of T cell responses to AZD1222 COVID-19 vaccine. Notes on this clone: Its antigen remains unknown.

Timing groups of about 4 and about 12 weeks for second doses were pooled. Notes on the study in general: Repertoire samples came only from after the peak T cell response. At 160-218 and 743-854, vaccine-associated CD4 TCRs were dominant, and they spanned spike.

Repertoires were generated with immunoSEQ multiplex PCR, while TCRdb's copy carries only in-frame clones and drops some. The table includes 150,000 to 200,000 clones, more than 70% detected once. Trimming took off 5 bases at V and 7 bases at J, with 11 bases between the two ends. The CDR3 totals 13 residues. In germline, CDR1 is MNHEY, CDR2 SMNVEV (reference sequence). The sequence was collected from an adult who received the AZD1222 COVID-19 vaccine. The chain carries TRBV27 and TRBJ1-4, with a possible D match to TRBD1 (5 bases). The material sequenced was peripheral blood, taken 28 days after the second AZD1222 dose. The CDR3 is CASSLREGEKLFF. CDR3 bases: TGTGCCAGCAGTCTCAGGGAGGGTGAAAAACTGTTTTTT. Combining the CDR3 with reference TRBV27 and TRBJ1-4 gives the whole variable domain EAQVTQNPRYLITVTGKKLTVTCSQNMNHEYMSWYRQDPGLGLRQIYYSMNVEVTDKGDVPEGYKVSRKEKRNFPLILESPSPNQTSLYFCASSLREGEKLFFGSGTQLSVL.